This T cell receptor (beta chain) was obtained from a study of cytomegalovirus exposure and HLA in healthy donors. Vbeta (60) and Jbeta (13) primers were used in the PCR. Clones were sequenced by immunoSEQ multiplex PCR, and TCRdb holds only the in-frame ones, with some missing. The sample lists about 200,000 clones, about 80% seen once, with less than 20% in the top ten. Study observations and caveats: Among the CMV-associated chains, three were confirmed in vitro as specific for CMV antigens.

The CDR3 consists of 14 residues. Germline CDR1 reads SGHTA; CDR2 reads FQGNSA. Deletions cut 5 bases from V and 1 base from J, with 12 bases between. In the case of this clone: Antigen: not known.

V gene TRBV7-2 combines with J gene TRBJ2-7, with D tentatively TRBD1 (5 bases). The sequenced material came from PBMCs. This sequence originates from a man aged 40-55 years in good health and CMV-seronegative. The CDR3 reads CASSRGAVSYEQYF. The CDR3, as DNA: TGTGCCAGCAGCCGTGGGGCTGTTTCCTACGAGCAGTACTTC.